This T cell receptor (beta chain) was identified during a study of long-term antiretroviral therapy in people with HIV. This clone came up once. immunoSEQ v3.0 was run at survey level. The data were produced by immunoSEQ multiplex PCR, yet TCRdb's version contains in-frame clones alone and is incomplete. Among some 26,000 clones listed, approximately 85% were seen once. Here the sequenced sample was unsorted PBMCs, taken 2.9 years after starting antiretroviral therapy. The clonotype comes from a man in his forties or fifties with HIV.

Here the CDR3 reads CASSQESNEKLFF. In DNA form, the CDR3 reads TGCGCCAGCAGCCAAGAATCTAATGAAAAACTGTTTTTT. This rearrangement joins TRBV4-3 to TRBJ1-4; D ambiguous. V was shortened by 0 bases and J by 3 bases, with 2 bases between the two germline ends. Germline V gene data show CDR1 as LGHNA and CDR2 as YSLEER. CDR3 length: 13 amino acids.